One and the same sample provided the 21 T cell receptor beta chains below, sequenced in a study of CD8+ T cells in alopecia areata. Sample treatment: oral pan-JAK inhibitor, 5-10 mg twice daily. RNA extraction was followed by reverse transcription into cDNA, which acted as the sequencing template. Generated by immunoSEQ multiplex PCR, the TCRdb table keeps only in-frame clones and is missing some. The table includes 110,000 or so clones, 50% to 75% detected once. Specimen: CD8+ T cells sorted from blood, collected at week 4, from a patient treated with tofacitinib. These receptors came from a human donor with alopecia areata.

The rearrangement links TRBV30 to TRBJ2-7; 10 bases match TRBD2. With 4 bases clipped from V and 5 bases from J, the junction kept 2 bases outside the gene matches. Germline assignment: CDR1 GTSNPN and CDR2 SVGIG (reference sequence). CDR3 length equals 12 residues. The CDR3 here is CAWTSGGNEQYF. DNA for the CDR3: TGTGCCTGGACTAGCGGGGGCAACGAGCAGTACTTC.

The genes are TRBV30 and TRBJ1-2; D gene uncertain. The V gene lost 0 bases and the J gene lost 6 bases, with 14 bases spanning the gap. The CDR3 consists of 14 residues. In germline, CDR1 is GTSNPN, CDR2 SVGIG (reference sequence). CDR3 nucleotides: TGTGCCTGGAGTGTCGGGTGGAGCTGGGATGGCTACACCTTC. It specifies CAWSVGWSWDGYTF.

The rearrangement links TRBV19 to TRBJ1-1, with D possibly being TRBD1 (6 bases). The germline CDR1 and CDR2 sequences are LNHDA and SQIVND (reference sequence). CDR3 length: 14 residues. V was clipped by 2 bases and J by 1 base, with 8 bases between them. The CDR3 DNA reads as TGTGCCAGTAGTATACCGGGACAGAACACTGAAGCTTTCTTT. This translates into CASSIPGQNTEAFF.

The chain has TRBV30 and TRBJ1-1; no definite D call. There are 13 residues in the CDR3. Trimming removed 1 base from V and 6 bases from J, with 12 bases in between. CDR1 GTSNPN and CDR2 SVGIG come from the germline V gene (reference sequence). CDR3 in amino acids: CAWSDRYPPEAFF. CDR3 bases: TGTGCCTGGAGTGACCGTTATCCGCCTGAAGCTTTCTTT.

This sequence joins TRBV30 and TRBJ2-1, with D uncertain. The CDR3 spans 12 residues. Germline loops: CDR1 GTSNPN, CDR2 SVGIG (reference sequence). Trimming took off 5 bases at V and 5 bases at J, with 10 bases between the two ends. This chain's CDR3 is CAWDRANNEQFF. CDR3 bases: TGTGCCTGGGACCGGGCCAACAATGAGCAGTTCTTC.

The chain uses TRBV9 and TRBJ2-5, with D perhaps TRBD1 (5 bases). This CDR3 contains 14 residues. Deletions cut 3 bases from V and 5 bases from J, with 14 bases between. Looked up from germline, CDR1 is SGDLS and CDR2 is YYNGEE. CDR3 in DNA: TGTGCCAGCAGCGCTGGGTCAGGGTATGAGACCCAGTACTTC. This sequence encodes CASSAGSGYETQYF.

J is TRBJ1-5 and V is TRBV27; D gene unclear. CDR1 and CDR2 from the germline V gene are MNHEY and SMNVEV (reference sequence). V shed 8 bases and J shed 0 bases, with 14 bases lying between them. The CDR3 extends over 15 amino acids. CDR3 loop: CASGWTQDSNQPQHF. The CDR3 DNA reads as TGTGCCAGCGGGTGGACGCAGGATAGCAATCAGCCCCAGCATTTT.

This clone has a single count. The gene calls are TRBV27 and TRBJ1-2; D not certain. Trimming left V 3 bases short and J 3 bases short, with 11 bases between. The CDR3 runs 14 residues. CDR1 MNHEY and CDR2 SMNVEV come from the germline V gene (reference sequence). CDR3 sequence (DNA): TGTGCCAGCAGTTTGGGTAGGGTGGACTATGGCTACACCTTC. It specifies CASSLGRVDYGYTF.

This clone was observed once. The V gene is TRBV29-1, the J gene TRBJ2-7; a possible D gene is TRBD1 (6 bases). CDR1 is SQVTM, CDR2 ANQGSEA, per germline. Deletions cut 5 bases from V and 7 bases from J, with 15 bases between. This CDR3 is 12 amino acids long. CDR3 sequence (DNA): TGCAGCGTTTCAGGGGCCCACGGGGAGCAGTACTTC. As protein: CSVSGAHGEQYF.

CDR3 DNA: TGTGCCAGCAGGAGACTTACCAACTCCTACGAGCAGTACTTC. Translation: CASRRLTNSYEQYF. This chain links TRBV6-1 with TRBJ2-7; D gene unclear. Germline values: CDR1 MNHNS, CDR2 SASEGT. This CDR3 has 14 residues. The V end lost 6 bases, the J end lost 0 bases, and 12 bases lay between the germline ends.

This clone was observed a handful of times. The chain combines TRBV30 with TRBJ2-1; unclear D gene. Germline-derived CDR1 and CDR2 are GTSNPN and SVGIG (reference sequence). The CDR3 is 11 amino acids. The ends were cut back, 2 bases at V and 7 bases at J, with 6 bases in the middle. CDR3 protein: CAWSLGNEQFF. The CDR3, as DNA: TGTGCCTGGAGTCTAGGGAATGAGCAGTTCTTC. The entire variable domain, with the rest obtained from reference TRBV30 and TRBJ2-1, is as follows: SQTIHQWPATLVQPVGSPLSLECTVEGTSNPNLYWYRQAAGRGLQLLFYSVGIGQISSEVPQNLSASRPQDRQFILSSKKLLLSDSGFYLCAWSLGNEQFFGPGTRLTVL.

This clone is a singleton in its sample. The chain's CDR3 is CASSSGPGTGDIYGYTF. In DNA form, the CDR3 reads TGCGCCAGCAGCTCAGGTCCCGGGACAGGGGACATATACGGCTACACCTTC. The chain couples TRBV5-1 to TRBJ1-2; 10 positions agree with TRBD1. J lost 8 bases, V lost 3 bases, and 16 bases had no gene match. The CDR3 runs 17 residues. The germline V gene encodes CDR1 SGHRS and CDR2 YFSETQ.

The chain has TRBV5-6 and TRBJ1-2; D remains unclear. With 5 bases removed from V and 11 bases from J, the gap between germline ends came to 22 bases. CDR3 length: 14 amino acids. CDR1 and CDR2 (germline): SGHDT, YYEEEE. CDR3 sequence: CASRLTPFIRHYTF. Written as DNA, the CDR3 is TGTGCCAGCAGACTGACCCCTTTTATCCGACATTACACCTTC.

Details on this clone: This sample includes further DNA sequences coding for the same CDR3. The chain carries TRBV4-3 and TRBJ2-7; TRBD2 might be the D (6 bases). The CDR3 runs 14 residues. CDR1 and CDR2 from the germline V gene are LGHNA and YSLEER. V lost 0 bases and J lost 3, with 9 bases in between. CDR3 amino acids: CASSQDRGIYEQYF. The CDR3 DNA reads TGCGCCAGCAGCCAAGATCGGGGGATCTACGAGCAGTACTTC.

The rearrangement joins TRBV29-1 to TRBJ2-7; 12 bases agree with TRBD2. This CDR3 spans 15 amino acids. Germline-derived CDR1 and CDR2 are SQVTM and ANQGSEA. Trimming removed 4 bases from V and 3 bases from J; junction bases left unmatched: 7. The CDR3: CSVVPMTSGGYEQYF. The DNA of the CDR3 is TGCAGCGTTGTACCAATGACTAGCGGGGGCTACGAGCAGTACTTC.

This rearrangement joins TRBV15 to TRBJ2-7; D not resolved. Germline-derived CDR1 and CDR2 are LNHNV and YYDKDF (reference sequence). Trimming left V 4 bases short and J 5 bases short, with 12 bases between. The CDR3 extends over 13 amino acids. CDR3 in amino acids: CATSIYRVDEQYF. CDR3 sequence (DNA): TGTGCCACCAGCATATATAGGGTTGACGAGCAGTACTTC.

The chain couples TRBV12-5 to TRBJ1-1; no firm D call. The ends were cut back, 4 bases at V and 5 bases at J, with 8 bases in the middle. The CDR3 loop spans 12 amino acids. CDR1 and CDR2 from the germline V gene are LGHNT and FRNRAP. The CDR3 nucleotides read TGTGCTAGTGGTTGGGGAGGGACTGAAGCTTTCTTT. Translating gives CASGWGGTEAFF.

The chain carries TRBV29-1 and TRBJ2-7; a weak D match, TRBD1 (6 bases). Between the trimmed V and J ends, which lost 4 bases and 1 base, there was a span of 11 bases. This CDR3 contains 13 residues. Germline CDR1 SQVTM, CDR2 ANQGSEA. The CDR3 DNA reads as TGCAGCGTTGTGGGGGCCCCGTCCTACGAGCAGTACTTC. It translates to CSVVGAPSYEQYF.

This chain uses TRBV29-1 with TRBJ1-5; 9 positions match TRBD1. CDR3 length: 14 residues. The trim removed 0 bases at V and 11 bases at J, leaving 8 bases unmatched. The germline gives CDR1 SQVTM, CDR2 ANQGSEA. The CDR3 sequence is CSVEDGTGSMSQHF. The CDR3 region has the DNA TGCAGCGTTGAAGATGGGACAGGGAGTATGTCCCAGCATTTT.

V is TRBV7-2 and J is TRBJ2-5; TRBD1 is a possible D gene (5 bases). Germline V gives CDR1 SGHTA, CDR2 FQGNSA. The CDR3 runs to 16 residues. V was clipped by 0 bases and J by 1 base, with 12 bases between them. CDR3 coding DNA: TGTGCCAGCAGCTTAGCCCACCGACAGCTCCAAGAGACCCAGTACTTC. Amino acids: CASSLAHRQLQETQYF.

V usage is TRBV30 and J usage is TRBJ1-1; 12 bases match TRBD1. Germline trimming cut 2 bases from V and 5 bases from J; bases unmatched to any gene: 9. The CDR3 contains 16 residues. Germline CDR1 reads GTSNPN; CDR2 reads SVGIG (reference sequence). The CDR3 DNA reads TGTGCCTGGAGTACAGGGACAGGGGGCGCAGGAACTGAAGCTTTCTTT. Its protein product is CAWSTGTGGAGTEAFF.